This is a list of T cell receptor beta chains from one sample in a study of T cells after yellow fever vaccination. MiXCR, applied by TCRdb to the 5' RACE reads, yields one record per CDR3 protein. The repertoire has about 300,000 distinct CDR3 sequences, 7.5% to 9% of them found once; the top ten carry 3% to 3.5%. The material sequenced was CD4+ T cells sorted from PBMCs, taken 5 days after the yellow fever booster vaccination. The receptor source for this set is a man in his late teens or twenties who received the YFV17D yellow fever vaccine. Both conserved end residues are part of each CDR3. D genes are given only for firm matches. Size values are once, few and many counts, or a class for expanded clones, and some rows have none.

TRBJ1-2,TRBV4-1,TRBD1,NA,CASSPMGQGFGYTF,TGCGCCAGCAGCCCTATGGGACAGGGTTTCGGCTACACCTTC
TRBJ2-7,TRBV4-2,NA,few,CASSQVGAGEAYEQYF,TGTGCCAGCAGCCAAGTGGGGGCCGGGGAGGCCTACGAGCAGTACTTC
TRBJ2-2,TRBV2,NA,few,CASRGESGANGELFF,TGTGCCAGCAGGGGGGAGTCAGGGGCCAACGGGGAGCTGTTTTTT
TRBJ2-3,TRBV6-2/TRBV6-3,TRBD1,few,CASTSPWDRAKSTDTQYF,TGTGCCAGCACCTCCCCTTGGGACAGAGCAAAATCCACAGATACGCAGTATTTT
TRBJ1-6,TRBV7-9,NA,NA,CASSPVPFNSPLHF,TGTGCCAGCAGCCCAGTCCCCTTTAATTCACCCCTCCACTTT
TRBJ1-2,TRBV3-1,TRBD1,NA,CASSPGTGPNYGYTF,TGTGCCAGCAGCCCCGGGACAGGGCCTAACTATGGCTACACCTTC
TRBJ1-1,TRBV5-6,NA,few,CASSLTLSSEAFF,TGTGCCAGCAGCCTGACCCTAAGTTCTGAAGCTTTCTTT
TRBJ1-1,TRBV6-5,NA,NA,CASSSRVIAEAFF,TGTGCCAGCAGTTCGAGGGTAATCGCTGAAGCTTTCTTT
TRBJ2-5,TRBV12-3/TRBV12-4,TRBD2,few,CASSRRGLAGLETQYF,TGTGCCAGCAGCAGGAGAGGACTAGCTGGTTTGGAGACCCAGTACTTC
TRBJ2-1,TRBV30,NA,many,CAWSVRGAAFF,TGTGCCTGGAGTGTAAGGGGGGCCGCGTTCTTC
TRBJ2-1,TRBV9,TRBD2,NA,CASSVAAGGNNEQFF,TGTGCCAGCAGCGTAGCGGCGGGGGGTAACAATGAGCAGTTCTTC
TRBJ2-2,TRBV24-1,NA,few,CATAGGHHNTGELFF,TGTGCCACCGCCGGGGGACATCATAACACCGGGGAGCTGTTTTTT
TRBJ2-2,TRBV5-6,NA,NA,CASSPVGSRGATGELFF,TGTGCCAGCAGCCCCGTCGGGTCACGGGGGGCCACCGGGGAGCTGTTTTTT
TRBJ2-7,TRBV7-2,NA,many,CASSFERGFTMQYF,TGTGCCAGCAGCTTCGAGAGGGGATTTACGATGCAGTACTTC
TRBJ2-5,TRBV5-1,TRBD2,many,CASFRGTSRETQYF,TGCGCCAGCTTCCGAGGGACTAGCAGGGAGACCCAGTACTTC
TRBJ1-3,TRBV7-8,TRBD1,NA,CASSPTGAENTIYF,TGTGCCAGCAGCCCGACAGGGGCGGAAAACACCATATATTTT